What follows is one T cell receptor (beta chain) and its context. This sample was taken from a study of response to subunit inactivated influenza vaccine. Germline CDR1 reads MNHEY; CDR2 reads SVGAGI. Trimming pared 4 bases from V and 0 bases from J, leaving 9 bases between. The CDR3 totals 15 residues. Each CDR3 protein is one row after TCRdb ran MiXCR on the RT-PCR reads. The sample yields approximately 530,000 distinct CDR3 sequences, roughly 7.9% seen once. The source material was PBMCs from blood, sampled approximately 25 months after vaccination. The genes are TRBV6-5 and TRBJ2-2; D perhaps matches TRBD1 (6 bases). The sequence came from a man aged 45-69 years who received an inactivated influenza vaccine. CDR3 nucleotide sequence: TGTGCCAGCAGTTGGACAGTATCGAACACCGGGGAGCTGTTTTTT. It encodes CASSWTVSNTGELFF.